This is a list of T cell receptor beta chains from one sample in a study of T cell repertoires in cytomegalovirus infection. TCRdb re-called the reads through MiXCR, storing one row per CDR3 protein. Altogether some 600,000 distinct CDR3 sequences are present, approximately 24% being singletons, with the ten largest covering 8%. The source material was CD8+ T cells from PBMCs. These receptors were taken from a human donor in good health (CMV status not recorded). Some clones in this sample may be carry-over from other donors' samples. The CDR3 runs from the conserved cysteine through the conserved F or W. A D gene is named only where the DNA matches it firmly. Clone size is given for some rows only: seen once, a few or many times, or a class if the clone is expanded.

len	abundance	j_gene	d_gene	v_gene	CDR3nt	CDR3aa
19	many	TRBJ1-5	TRBD1	TRBV6-2/TRBV6-3	TGTGCCAGCAGTTACCTCCCGGGACAGGGGTTCCAGAGCAATCAGCCCCAGCATTTT	CASSYLPGQGFQSNQPQHF
14	-	TRBJ2-1	TRBD2	TRBV29-1	TGCAGCGCCTCCGGGACTAGCGGGGGGAATGAGCAGTTCTTC	CSASGTSGGNEQFF
15	-	TRBJ2-5	-	TRBV6-5	TGTGCCAGCAGTTACTACGGACTGTCCCATGAGACCCAGTACTTC	CASSYYGLSHETQYF
12	few	TRBJ2-1	-	TRBV20-1	TGCAGTGCTACCAGACTAGTCGGCGAGCAGTTCTTC	CSATRLVGEQFF
13	few	TRBJ1-1	-	TRBV2	TGTGCCAGCACTAGGGCGATTAGAGCTGAAGCTTTCTTT	CASTRAIRAEAFF
11	-	TRBJ2-1	-	TRBV29-1	TGCAGCGTTAGCCCCACCAATGAGCAGTTCTTC	CSVSPTNEQFF
14	-	TRBJ2-1	-	TRBV4-1	TGCGCCAGCAGCCCGACAGGGGAAGCGGGGAACGAGTTCTTC	CASSPTGEAGNEFF
16	few	TRBJ1-1	-	TRBV6-5	TGTGCCAGCAGTTACTCGTGGGTAGGGGGGAACACTGAAGCTTTCTTT	CASSYSWVGGNTEAFF
18	many	TRBJ2-4	TRBD1	TRBV7-9	TGTGCCAGCAGCTCCTCCTCCGTTCAGGGGGCTCTTGGAAACATTCAGTACTTC	CASSSSSVQGALGNIQYF
14	few	TRBJ2-1	TRBD2	TRBV7-6	TGTGCCAGCAGCCTAATAGCGGGGGGGGATGAGCAGTTCTTC	CASSLIAGGDEQFF
16	few	TRBJ2-5	TRBD1	TRBV6-2/TRBV6-3	TGTGCCAGCAGTTACCACGGACAGGGGAAGCATGAGACCCAGTACTTC	CASSYHGQGKHETQYF
12	-	TRBJ2-1	-	TRBV28	TGTGCCAGGGAGGTCGGGGACAATGAGCAGTTCTTC	CAREVGDNEQFF
15	-	TRBJ1-5	-	TRBV7-9	TGTACCAGCAGCTTAGTTGGACAGAAGAATCAGCCCCAGCATTTT	CTSSLVGQKNQPQHF
18	few	TRBJ2-3	TRBD2	TRBV12-3/TRBV12-4	TGTGCCAGCACCGGGGGGGCTAGCGGGGGGGCCGGCACAGATACGCAGTATTTT	CASTGGASGGAGTDTQYF
13	-	TRBJ2-7	-	TRBV10-3	TGTGCCACCCTTAAGACAGGTCCCTACGAGCAGTACTTC	CATLKTGPYEQYF
15	few	TRBJ2-5	-	TRBV29-1	TGCAGCGTTAGGCCCCGGGACCGACCAAAAGAGACCCAGTACTTC	CSVRPRDRPKETQYF
17	many	TRBJ1-3	-	TRBV25-1	TGTGCCAGCAGTGATGGTAACGGTATTTACTCTGGAAACACCATATATTTT	CASSDGNGIYSGNTIYF
12	many	TRBJ1-5	-	TRBV6-2/TRBV6-3	TGTGCCAGCAGTTACGGGAAGCAGCCCCAGCATTTT	CASSYGKQPQHF
13	-	TRBJ1-5	-	TRBV19	TGTGCCAGTAGTATCTCAGGTGGGCAGCCCCAGCATTTT	CASSISGGQPQHF
13	many	TRBJ2-7	-	TRBV7-8	TGTGCCAGCAGCTTACGGAGAGAGGAGGAGCAGTACTTC	CASSLRREEEQYF
14	many	TRBJ2-7	-	TRBV15	TGTGCCACCAGCAGAGACAGGGCCTCCTACGAGCAGTACTTC	CATSRDRASYEQYF
18	few	TRBJ2-6	-	TRBV10-3	TGTGCCATCAGTGAGGCTTGGGGCTTAAGCTCTGGGGCCAACGTCCTGACTTTC	CAISEAWGLSSGANVLTF
16	many	TRBJ1-2	-	TRBV28	TGTGCCATACAACAGCGACTTCACCCCGGAGGCTATGGCTACACCTTC	CAIQQRLHPGGYGYTF
17	-	TRBJ1-2	-	TRBV4-3	TGCGCCAGCAGCCAAGAATGGTCCTTGGGTCGGGACTATGGCTACACCTTC	CASSQEWSLGRDYGYTF
13	many	TRBJ2-2	-	TRBV7-9	TGTGCCAGCAGTCGGACAGTCACCGGGGAGCTGTTTTTT	CASSRTVTGELFF
15	-	TRBJ2-3	TRBD1	TRBV7-9	TGTGCCAGCAGCTCCGGGACAGGCGCCCGGGGGACGCAGTATTTT	CASSSGTGARGTQYF
15	-	TRBJ2-3	-	TRBV29-1	TGCAGCGCCAGCTCCGGGACCTCTAGCACAGATACGCAGTATTTT	CSASSGTSSTDTQYF
18	few	TRBJ2-6	TRBD1	TRBV7-9	TGTGCCAGCAGCTTCACAGGGGCCGCCTCCTCTGGGGCCAACGTCCTGACTTTC	CASSFTGAASSGANVLTF
17	few	TRBJ2-2	TRBD1	TRBV5-1	TGCGCCAGCAGCTTGTACCCGGGACAGACGAACACCGGGGAGCTGTTTTTT	CASSLYPGQTNTGELFF
16	-	TRBJ2-3	-	TRBV4-1	TGCGCCAGCAGCCACAAATTCACCTTATTAGGAGATACGCAGTATTTT	CASSHKFTLLGDTQYF
13	-	TRBJ2-5	TRBD1	TRBV7-9	TGTGCCAGCAGCGTACAGGGGTGGGGGACCCAGTACTTC	CASSVQGWGTQYF
15	-	TRBJ2-3	TRBD1	TRBV28	TGTGCCAGCCGAGGGACAGGGGAACCCACAGATACGCAGTATTTT	CASRGTGEPTDTQYF
16	many	TRBJ2-3	-	TRBV11-2	TGTGCCAGCAGCTCGGGATTAGGAAGAGGGGCAGATACGCAGTATTTT	CASSSGLGRGADTQYF